This T cell receptor (beta chain) was documented in a study of cytomegalovirus exposure and HLA in healthy donors. Study in general: Among around 400 genotyped donors, approximately 80% fell in the Caucasian-associated ancestry cluster. Study observations and caveats: A later analysis appeared to link common viral pathogens to several of the most significant clusters. About 87% or about 30% of the time was how often most TCR beta V segments were productive, according to an earlier analysis.

Germline-derived CDR1 and CDR2 are LNHDA and SQIVND (reference sequence). Trimming took 5 bases from V and 2 from J; bases not matched to a gene: 5. The CDR3 contains 15 residues. Primers included in the PCR were 60 Vbeta and 13 Jbeta primers. Assay: immunoSEQ multiplex PCR; the TCRdb copy retains only in-frame clones and omits some. Of about 230,000 clones listed, about 85% are singletons. About this clone itself: Its target is not known.

The genes are TRBV19 and TRBJ1-5; the match to TRBD1 covers 8 bases. The sequence came from a girl aged 2 to 10 in good health and CMV-seronegative. What was sequenced was PBMCs. CDR3 sequence (DNA): TGTGCCAGTAGTTTCAGGGGGCTCGGCAATCAGCCCCAGCATTTT. It codes for CASSFRGLGNQPQHF.